This T cell receptor beta chain was sequenced during a study of shared clonotypes between healthy human individuals. CDR1 WNHNN and CDR2 SYGVQD come from the germline V gene (reference sequence). The CDR3 runs 12 residues. Libraries were prepared by immunoSEQ multiplex PCR; TCRdb keeps only in-frame clonotypes and omits some of them. This sample yields about 1 million clones, of which around 75% are seen a single time; roughly 1.5% belongs to the top ten. Comment on this clone: Its target is unknown. A much larger clonotype is one base distant, so this may be a read error.

Broader study findings: For naive CD4 cells, roughly 5% of clonotypes were shared across a handful of donors. Estimated richness was generally greater in naive than memory subsets.

The healthy adult donors were HIV-negative and reported no recent acute infections or vaccinations. In the CD4+ fraction, cells were divided into CD45RA+ naive and CD45RA-negative memory subsets. This receptor was identified in a man between 18 and 35 years old in good health. Sequenced sample: memory CD4+ T cells sorted from blood. Sample subset: CD45RA-negative fraction. The chain uses TRBV10-1 and TRBJ1-1; the D is unclear. The CDR3 is CAGSAGNTEAFF. CDR3 in DNA: TGCGCCGGCAGTGCAGGGAACACTGAAGCTTTCTTT.